This T cell receptor (beta chain) stems from a study of blood T cell repertoires in COVID-19. Overall study: Acute and convalescent COVID-19 samples came from the United States, Italy and Spain. Sources were T cells, B-cell-depleted T cells, or PBMCs; the material itself was cDNA or gDNA.

Method: immunoSEQ multiplex PCR; TCRdb's copy keeps in-frame clones and lacks some. The sample has 72,000 or so clones, 75% to 90% seen once. The receptor was isolated from a man in his sixties or seventies who had recovered from COVID-19. The sequencing sample was made of peripheral blood.

CDR3 amino acids: CASSQWRTGSTEAFF. As DNA, the CDR3 is TGTGCCAGCAGCCAATGGCGAACAGGGTCTACTGAAGCTTTCTTT. The V call is TRBV14, the J call TRBJ1-1, with D possibly TRBD1 on 6 matching bases. Trimming stripped 2 bases from V and 5 bases from J, with 15 bases between. The CDR3 is 15 residues long. Per the germline V gene, CDR1 is SGHDN and CDR2 is FVKESK.